A single sample is the source of the 7 T cell receptor beta chains below, sequenced in a study of T cells in Graves' hyperthyroidism and ophthalmopathy. Amplification of TCR beta CDR3 regions was performed using RNA transcripts as template. Initially, a first-round RT-PCR of the TCR CDR3 employed the HTBI primer set. TCRdb re-called the multiplex PCR reads with MiXCR, one entry per CDR3 protein. This table has hundreds of thousands of distinct CDR3 sequences, 40% to 55% appearing once. Sequencing was carried out using peripheral blood or thyroid tissue (not recorded which). These receptors were taken from a woman under 30 with Graves' hyperthyroidism.

V is TRBV7-2 and J is TRBJ1-5; possibly TRBD1 for D (6 bases). CDR3 length: 15 amino acids. V was pared by 0 bases and J by 7 bases, with 13 bases between. Germline V gene sequence: CDR1 SGHTA, CDR2 FQGNSA. DNA for the CDR3: TGTGCCAGCAGCTTAGCAGGGGGAGCGGGCCAGCCCCAGCATTTT. This codes for CASSLAGGAGQPQHF.

This rearrangement joins TRBV5-4 to TRBJ2-7; TRBD1 aligns across 8 bases. Germline trimming cut 3 bases from V and 5 bases from J; bases unmatched to any gene: 4. CDR1 SGHNT and CDR2 YYREEE come from the germline V gene (reference sequence). This CDR3 is 13 amino acids long. CDR3: CASSWSGGHEQYF. CDR3 nucleotide sequence: TGTGCCAGCAGCTGGTCAGGGGGCCACGAGCAGTACTTC.

This clonotype appeared a few times. This rearrangement joins TRBV7-4 to TRBJ2-7, with 9 bases aligning to TRBD1. Germline V CDR1 and CDR2: SGHVT, SQSDAQ. The CDR3 contains 14 residues. V was clipped by 5 bases and J by 7 bases; unmatched bases: 9. In DNA form, the CDR3 reads TGTGCCAGCAGCAGGACAGGGGTGTACTGGGAGCAGTACTTC. This codes for CASSRTGVYWEQYF. The variable domain in full, with the rest retrieved from reference TRBV7-4 and TRBJ2-7, is GAGVSQSPRYKVAKRGRDVALRCDSISGHVTLYWYRQTLGQGSEVLTYSQSDAQRDKSGRPSGRFSAERPERSVSTLKIQRTEQGDSAVYLCASSRTGVYWEQYFGPGTRLTVT.

J is TRBJ1-4 and V is TRBV2; D may be TRBD1 (5 bases). V gave up 6 bases and J gave up 8 bases, with 13 bases separating them. The CDR3 loop spans 13 amino acids. The germline V gene has CDR1 SNHLY and CDR2 FYNNEI. Here the CDR3 reads CASSLGQREKLFF. Written as DNA, the CDR3 is TGTGCCAGCAGCTTAGGACAAAGGGAAAAACTGTTTTTT.

This clonotype was detected only a few times. A read error may account for a junction end that differs from germline. This chain uses TRBV14 with TRBJ2-7; D is unresolved. The CDR3 is 12 amino acids. The germline gives CDR1 SGHDN, CDR2 FVKESK. The CDR3 loop reads CASSQETYGQYF. As DNA, the CDR3 is TGTGCCAGCAGCCAAGAAACCTACGGGCAGTACTTC.

The V gene is TRBV7-9, the J gene TRBJ2-7, with 8 bases identical to TRBD1. Germline CDR1 reads SEHNR; CDR2 reads FQNEAQ (reference sequence). V was pared by 5 bases and J by 7 bases, with 7 bases of the junction left unmatched. This CDR3 has 13 amino acids. The DNA for the CDR3 is TGTGCCAGCAGCCTTCCGACAGGGGCGGAGCAGTACTTC. It encodes CASSLPTGAEQYF.

J is TRBJ1-4 and V is TRBV7-6, with 8 bases fitting TRBD1. CDR1 is SGHVS and CDR2 is FNYEAQ in the germline V gene. The CDR3 runs to 14 residues. Unmatched junction bases numbered 9, after V lost 5 bases and J lost 10 bases. This CDR3 reads CASSPWGGQGKLFF. The CDR3 nucleotides are TGTGCCAGCAGCCCCTGGGGTGGACAGGGAAAACTGTTTTTT.